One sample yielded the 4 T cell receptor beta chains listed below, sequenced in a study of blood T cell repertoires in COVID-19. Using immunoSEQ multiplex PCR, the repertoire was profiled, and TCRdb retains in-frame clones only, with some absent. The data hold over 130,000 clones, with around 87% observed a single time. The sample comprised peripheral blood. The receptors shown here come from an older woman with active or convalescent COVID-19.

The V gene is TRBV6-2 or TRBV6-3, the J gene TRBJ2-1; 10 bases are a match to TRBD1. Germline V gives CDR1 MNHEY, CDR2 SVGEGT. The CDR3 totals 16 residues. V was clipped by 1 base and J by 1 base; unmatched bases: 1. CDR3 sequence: CASSYWDRGSYNEQFF. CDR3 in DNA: TGTGCCAGCAGTTACTGGGACAGGGGATCCTACAATGAGCAGTTCTTC.

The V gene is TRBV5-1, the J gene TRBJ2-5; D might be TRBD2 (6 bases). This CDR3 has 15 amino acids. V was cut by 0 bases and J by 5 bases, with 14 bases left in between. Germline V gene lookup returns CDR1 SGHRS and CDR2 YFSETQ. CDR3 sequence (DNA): TGCGCCAGCAGCTTGGGAGGGGAGGCTTGGGAGACCCAGTACTTC. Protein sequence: CASSLGGEAWETQYF.

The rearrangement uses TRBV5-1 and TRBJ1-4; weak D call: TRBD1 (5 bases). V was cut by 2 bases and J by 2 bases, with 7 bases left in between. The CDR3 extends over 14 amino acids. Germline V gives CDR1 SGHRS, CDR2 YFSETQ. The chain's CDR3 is CASSFSGTNEKLFF. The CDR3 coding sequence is TGCGCCAGCAGCTTTTCAGGGACTAATGAAAAACTGTTTTTT. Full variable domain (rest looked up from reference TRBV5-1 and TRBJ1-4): KAGVTQTPRYLIKTRGQQVTLSCSPISGHRSVSWYQQTPGQGLQFLFEYFSETQRNKGNFPGRFSGRQFSNSRSEMNVSTLELGDSALYLCASSFSGTNEKLFFGSGTQLSVL.

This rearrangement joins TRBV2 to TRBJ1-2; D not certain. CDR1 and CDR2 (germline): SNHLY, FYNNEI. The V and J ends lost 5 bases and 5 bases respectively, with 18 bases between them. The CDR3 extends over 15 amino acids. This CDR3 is CASSIDGYEGYGYTF. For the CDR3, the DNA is TGTGCCAGCAGTATAGATGGGTACGAGGGTTATGGCTACACCTTC.